This T cell receptor beta chain was found in a study of type 1 and type 2 diabetes patients. As for the study in general: Magnetic bead positive selection isolated CD4+ or CD8+ T cells from PBMCs.

V was cut by 2 bases and J by 0 bases, with 7 bases left in between. This CDR3 is 14 amino acids long. CDR1 and CDR2 from the germline V gene are MNHEY and SMNVEV (reference sequence). Whole-study findings and limits: Both CD4+ and CD8+ type 2 diabetes repertoires showed significantly higher diversity than type 1.

Amplification started from genomic DNA. Multiplex PCR with 30 forward and 13 reverse primers amplified the TCR beta CDR3. TCRdb passed the multiplex PCR reads through MiXCR, listing each CDR3 protein once. The profile shows 270,000 or so distinct CDR3 sequences, around 50% of them singletons. Diabetic patients met standard criteria for type 1 or type 2 diabetes. Approximately 10 milliliters of peripheral blood were collected from each participant. A few counts support this clonotype. The antigen remains undetermined. Sample: peripheral blood mononuclear cells (PBMCs). The chain joins TRBV27 to TRBJ1-2; TRBD1 is a possible D gene (5 bases). This clonotype was sampled from a man aged 18 to 29 with type 2 diabetes. The CDR3 reads CASSLVGANYGYTF. CDR3 DNA: TGTGCCAGCAGTTTAGTGGGGGCTAACTATGGCTACACCTTC.